The 30 T cell receptor beta chains below were found in one sample sequenced in a study of identical twins. A single record per CDR3 protein comes from TCRdb applying MiXCR to the 5' RACE reads. Of some 460,000 distinct CDR3 sequences in the sample, 12% to 15% were seen once. The sample also formed part of further work on yellow fever vaccine responses in identical twins.

Sequenced material: CD4+ T cells sorted from blood. The receptor source for this set is a woman in her late teens or twenties in good health.

This rearrangement joins TRBV5-1 to TRBJ1-3; 8 nucleotides align to TRBD1. V lost 4 bases and J lost 0; bases outside the gene matches: 3. Germline V gene lookup returns CDR1 SGHRS and CDR2 YFSETQ. The CDR3 sequence is 15 residues long. CDR3 region: CASSVQGDSGNTIYF. The CDR3 DNA reads TGCGCCAGCAGCGTACAGGGGGACTCTGGAAACACCATATATTTT.

This clonotype was observed a few times. V usage is TRBV15 and J usage is TRBJ2-2, with D perhaps matching TRBD1 (5 bases). Germline CDR1 LNHNV, CDR2 YYDKDF (reference sequence). This CDR3 is 16 amino acids long. V lost 3 bases and J 5 bases, leaving 16 bases between the germline ends. CDR3 sequence: CATSSNLIRQTGELFF. For the CDR3, the DNA is TGTGCCACCAGCAGTAATCTCATTAGACAGACCGGGGAGCTGTTTTTT.

This clonotype was picked up a small number of times. The chain has TRBV29-1 and TRBJ1-1, with unresolved D. This CDR3 comprises 14 residues. Per germline, CDR1 SQVTM and CDR2 ANQGSEA. V shed 4 bases and J shed 6 bases, with 18 bases lying between them. In DNA form, the CDR3 reads TGCAGCGTTGGGGATGCGGGGAGCAGCGCTGAAGCTTTCTTT. Amino acids: CSVGDAGSSAEAFF.

In this sample, this clonotype turned up a few times. J is TRBJ2-2 and V is TRBV5-6, with D perhaps TRBD2 (5 bases). This CDR3 is built from 15 residues. Germline V gives CDR1 SGHDT, CDR2 YYEEEE. The V end was cut by 3 bases, the J end by 7 bases, with 16 bases between. CDR3 amino acids: CASSSSAGRGGELFF. The DNA of the CDR3 is TGTGCCAGCAGCTCCTCGGCTGGTCGGGGCGGGGAGCTGTTTTTT.

The chain is built from TRBV4-2 and TRBJ2-1; D gene uncertain. The CDR3 is made up of 17 amino acids. Per the germline V gene, CDR1 is LGHNA and CDR2 is YNFKEQ. V was cut by 0 bases and J by 5 bases, with 17 bases left in between. The CDR3 nucleotides read TGTGCCAGCAGCCAAGAAGTATCGAGAGTTGGGAACAATGAGCAGTTCTTC. This translates into CASSQEVSRVGNNEQFF.

Many counts were recorded for this clonotype. V and J are TRBV28 and TRBJ2-7, with D uncertain. V was pared by 3 bases and J by 4 bases, with 7 bases between. In germline, CDR1 is MDHEN, CDR2 SYDVKM. This CDR3 is built from 12 residues. The CDR3 bases are TGTGCCAGCAGTTTGATGGCTTACGAGCAGTACTTC. Translation: CASSLMAYEQYF.

This clonotype was detected many times. The rearrangement links TRBV29-1 to TRBJ2-1; D possibly corresponds to TRBD2 (7 bases). With 1 base removed from V and 1 base from J, the gap between germline ends came to 17 bases. Germline V gene data show CDR1 as SQVTM and CDR2 as ANQGSEA. The CDR3 has 17 residues. The CDR3 reads CSVEGLGEGGSYNEQFF. DNA of the CDR3: TGCAGCGTTGAAGGTCTTGGGGAGGGGGGTTCCTACAATGAGCAGTTCTTC.

The CDR3 nucleotides are TGCGCCACCGTTGGAGGGACAGGGGGCAACGGGGAGCTGTTTTTT. Amino acids: CATVGGTGGNGELFF. This chain links TRBV5-1 with TRBJ2-2, with 12 bases fitting TRBD1. Germline V gives CDR1 SGHRS, CDR2 YFSETQ. Losses at the gene ends were 9 bases for V and 7 bases for J; bases not matched to a gene: 10. The CDR3 loop spans 15 amino acids. Combining the CDR3 with reference TRBV5-1 and TRBJ2-2 gives the whole variable domain KAGVTQTPRYLIKTRGQQVTLSCSPISGHRSVSWYQQTPGQGLQFLFEYFSETQRNKGNFPGRFSGRQFSNSRSEMNVSTLELGDSALYLCATVGGTGGNGELFFGEGSRLTVL.

This clonotype was observed a handful of times. V usage is TRBV7-9 and J usage is TRBJ2-5; D may be TRBD1 or TRBD2 (6 bases each). V lost 0 bases and J 5 bases, leaving 13 bases between the germline ends. CDR3 length equals 15 residues. Germline CDR1 SEHNR, CDR2 FQNEAQ (reference sequence). The CDR3 loop reads CASSLATGAGETQYF. CDR3 nucleotide sequence: TGTGCCAGCAGCTTAGCGACGGGGGCGGGTGAGACCCAGTACTTC.

The chain carries TRBV19 and TRBJ2-1, with TRBD2 identical over 8 bases. CDR1 LNHDA and CDR2 SQIVND come from the germline V gene (reference sequence). CDR3 length: 15 amino acids. V gave up 3 bases and J gave up 4 bases; unmatched junction bases: 5. The CDR3 DNA reads TGTGCCAGTAGTATCTCGGGAGGGATTTACAATGAGCAGTTCTTC. Translation gives CASSISGGIYNEQFF.

The rearrangement uses TRBV20-1 and TRBJ2-5; weak D call: TRBD2 (5 bases). Germline V lookup: CDR1 DFQATT, CDR2 SNEGSKA (reference sequence). There are 15 residues in the CDR3. The V end was cut by 0 bases, the J end by 5 bases, with 16 bases between. The CDR3 DNA reads TGCAGTGCTAGAGATGAGGGCACTAGGTTTGAGACCCAGTACTTC. Translation: CSARDEGTRFETQYF.

This clonotype has only a few counts. The genes are TRBV3-1 and TRBJ1-1; D is perhaps TRBD1 (5 bases). From germline, CDR1 is LGHDT and CDR2 YNNKEL (reference sequence). The CDR3 covers 14 residues. The V end lost 4 bases, the J end lost 0 bases, and 9 bases lay between the germline ends. The chain's CDR3 is CASSPSGVNTEAFF. The CDR3 DNA follows: TGTGCCAGCAGCCCCTCGGGGGTGAACACTGAAGCTTTCTTT.

A few counts support this clonotype. The rearrangement uses TRBV20-1 and TRBJ1-4, with a tentative D call TRBD1 (5 bases). The germline V and J ends were trimmed by 1 base and 7 bases, with 7 bases remaining between them. Germline values: CDR1 DFQATT, CDR2 SNEGSKA (reference sequence). This CDR3 is 12 amino acids long. CDR3 residues: CSARGDREKLFF. DNA of the CDR3: TGCAGTGCTAGAGGGGACCGTGAAAAACTGTTTTTT.

The chain joins TRBV27 to TRBJ2-5; perhaps TRBD1 as D (6 bases). Germline CDR1 MNHEY, CDR2 SMNVEV (reference sequence). Trimming took 2 bases from V and 4 from J, leaving 11 bases between them. The CDR3 spans 14 residues. The CDR3 DNA reads TGTGCCAGCAGTTTAGGGGGCCCCCCAGAGACCCAGTACTTC. Protein product: CASSLGGPPETQYF.

The V call is TRBV7-2, the J call TRBJ2-3, with D possibly being TRBD1 (6 bases). The V end lost 5 bases, the J end lost 1 base, and 10 bases lay between the germline ends. The CDR3 contains 14 residues. In germline, CDR1 is SGHTA, CDR2 FQGNSA. The CDR3, as DNA: TGTGCCAGCAGCCCAAGGACAGGCACAGATACGCAGTATTTT. Amino acids: CASSPRTGTDTQYF.

In its sample, this clonotype was seen a few times. The chain has TRBV12-3 or TRBV12-4 and TRBJ2-7; possible D gene TRBD1, 5 bases. V was trimmed by 8 bases and J by 2 bases, leaving 10 bases between them. The length of the CDR3 is 12 residues. The CDR3, as DNA: TGTGCCAGCGGTCCAGGGACCTACGAGCAGTACTTC. This sequence encodes CASGPGTYEQYF.

This sequence joins TRBV20-1 and TRBJ2-1; 8 bases map to TRBD2. Trimming took 0 bases from V and 3 from J; bases not matched to a gene: 7. The V gene's germline CDR1 is DFQATT and CDR2 SNEGSKA (reference sequence). The CDR3 has 16 residues. In nucleotides, the CDR3 is TGCAGTGCTAGAGATGGCATAGGGACTAGCTACAATGAGCAGTTCTTC. The encoded protein is CSARDGIGTSYNEQFF.

This clonotype has more than one count but fewer than ten. The chain carries TRBV6-2 or TRBV6-3 and TRBJ1-4; D unclear. The CDR3 runs to 16 residues. CDR1 is MNHEY, CDR2 SVGEGT, per germline. The ends were cut back, 6 bases at V and 5 bases at J, with 19 bases in the middle. The CDR3 coding sequence is TGTGCCAGCAGACCAACATGGACTGAGGGAAATGAAAAACTGTTTTTT. It specifies CASRPTWTEGNEKLFF.

The chain employs TRBV7-2 and TRBJ2-7; D gene ambiguous. Trimming stripped 8 bases from V and 3 bases from J, with 23 bases between. The CDR3 is 16 amino acids. Germline CDR1 and CDR2: SGHTA and FQGNSA. The CDR3 DNA is TGTGCCAGCGAAAATAAACGTGGGTCCAGGAGCTACGAGCAGTACTTC. It specifies CASENKRGSRSYEQYF. The whole variable domain, remainder taken from reference TRBV7-2 and TRBJ2-7, is GAGVSQSPSNKVTEKGKDVELRCDPISGHTALYWYRQSLGQGLEFLIYFQGNSAPDKSGLPSDRFSAERTGGSVSTLTIQRTQQEDSAVYLCASENKRGSRSYEQYFGPGTRLTVT.

This clonotype was recorded a few times. V and J are TRBV19 and TRBJ2-7; a possible D gene is TRBD1 (6 bases). Trimming cost V 6 bases and J 0 bases, with 18 bases left between them. The CDR3 runs 16 residues. Looked up from germline, CDR1 is LNHDA and CDR2 is SQIVND (reference sequence). The DNA for the CDR3 is TGTGCCAGTAGCCGAAATAACAGGGATAGCTCCTACGAGCAGTACTTC. Its protein product is CASSRNNRDSSYEQYF.

The J gene is TRBJ2-1, the V gene TRBV10-1; 7 positions match TRBD2. The CDR3 is made up of 13 amino acids. The germline V gene has CDR1 WNHNN and CDR2 SYGVQD (reference sequence). With 6 bases clipped from V and 4 bases from J, the junction kept 3 bases outside the gene matches. The CDR3: CASSRDYYNEQFF. The CDR3 DNA reads TGCGCCAGCAGCCGGGACTATTACAATGAGCAGTTCTTC.

Only a few counts were recorded for this clonotype. The CDR3 DNA sequence: TGTGCCAGCAGTTTATCGGGGAGGGGTGAAGCTTTCTTT. It yields the protein CASSLSGRGEAFF. This sequence joins TRBV28 and TRBJ1-1; a weak D match, TRBD1 (5 bases). The CDR3 is 13 residues long. The V gene lost 1 base and the J gene lost 7 bases, with 10 bases spanning the gap. Germline V gene sequence: CDR1 MDHEN, CDR2 SYDVKM.

This clonotype has just a few counts. Written as DNA, the CDR3 is TGTGCCAGCTCCCACTCGATCCGACAGGGGAGAACAGATACGCAGTATTTT. Translating it yields CASSHSIRQGRTDTQYF. This rearrangement joins TRBV18 to TRBJ2-3, with 8 bases that match TRBD1. Germline V gene lookup returns CDR1 KGHSH and CDR2 LQKENI. The J segment lost 3 bases and the V segment lost 6 bases, leaving 14 bases of the junction unmatched. The CDR3 runs to 17 residues.

In this sample, this clonotype turned up a few times. This chain connects TRBV28 to TRBJ2-3; no definite D call. The CDR3 spans 12 residues. The germline gives CDR1 MDHEN, CDR2 SYDVKM. Trimming removed 4 bases from V and 11 bases from J, with 13 bases in between. The CDR3 nucleotides read TGTGCCAGCAGTTCTCCGGGTTCCCTGCAGTATTTT. Its protein product is CASSSPGSLQYF.

J is TRBJ2-5 and V is TRBV6-1, with TRBD2 as a possible D gene (6 bases). Per the germline V gene, CDR1 is MNHNS and CDR2 is SASEGT. The ends were cut back, 6 bases at V and 2 bases at J, with 16 bases in the middle. This CDR3 region has 15 residues. CDR3 loop: CASRGRDSRQETQYF. Here the CDR3 DNA reads TGTGCCAGCAGGGGCCGGGACTCCAGACAAGAGACCCAGTACTTC.

This clonotype was recorded a few times. The CDR3 coding sequence is TGTGCCAGCAGGGGACTCGCCGCCTACGAGCAGTACTTC. It codes for CASRGLAAYEQYF. This sequence joins TRBV2 and TRBJ2-7; D may be TRBD2 (6 bases). The CDR3 has 13 amino acids. Trimming shortened V by 6 bases and J by 2 bases, and 11 bases separated the two germline ends. Germline CDR1 reads SNHLY; CDR2 reads FYNNEI.

This clonotype has ten or more counts. The chain links TRBV7-3 to TRBJ2-2; the D is unclear. The CDR3 spans 12 residues. The germline V gene encodes CDR1 SGHTA and CDR2 FQGTGA. Trimming shortened V by 9 bases and J by 5 bases, and 10 bases separated the two germline ends. In nucleotides, the CDR3 is TGTGCCAGTAGTAGTCGGACCGGGGAGCTGTTTTTT. Its protein product is CASSSRTGELFF.

V and J are TRBV20-1 and TRBJ2-5, with D hard to call. Between the trimmed V and J ends, which lost 6 bases and 4 bases, there was a span of 12 bases. This CDR3 contains 12 residues. Germline assignment: CDR1 DFQATT and CDR2 SNEGSKA (reference sequence). The CDR3 loop is CSAPETSETQYF. CDR3 in DNA: TGCAGTGCGCCTGAGACCTCAGAGACCCAGTACTTC.

V is TRBV15 and J is TRBJ2-7; D perhaps matches TRBD2 (7 bases). From germline, CDR1 is LNHNV and CDR2 YYDKDF (reference sequence). The CDR3 spans 15 residues. Trimming pared 5 bases from V and 4 bases from J, leaving 18 bases between. The CDR3 DNA sequence: TGTGCCACCAGCGACCATGGGGGGGCCGGGTACGAGCAGTACTTC. Translated: CATSDHGGAGYEQYF.

The chain combines TRBV5-1 with TRBJ2-4; TRBD1 agrees at 9 bases. The germline gives CDR1 SGHRS, CDR2 YFSETQ. CDR3 length: 18 residues. Trimming cost V 4 bases and J 0 bases; bases outside gene matches: 11. In DNA form, the CDR3 reads TGCGCCAGCAGCCTACGGACAGGGGATAATTTAGCCAAAAACATTCAGTACTTC. Translation: CASSLRTGDNLAKNIQYF. The variable domain in full, completed from reference TRBV5-1 and TRBJ2-4, reads KAGVTQTPRYLIKTRGQQVTLSCSPISGHRSVSWYQQTPGQGLQFLFEYFSETQRNKGNFPGRFSGRQFSNSRSEMNVSTLELGDSALYLCASSLRTGDNLAKNIQYFGAGTRLSVL.